The TCR beta chain described here comes from a study of graft-versus-host responses after intestinal transplantation. Overall study: All recipients got anti-thymocyte globulin induction, then tacrolimus and steroids for 2 to 3 years.

Intraepithelial lymphocytes and lamina propria lymphocytes were released through processing of graft tissue. The study, taken as a whole, reports: Individuals who had graft-donor T cell macrochimerism had allografts that showed high graft-versus-host to host-versus-graft clonal ratios.

The protocol was immunoSEQ multiplex PCR, while the TCRdb copy is restricted to in-frame clones and leaves out a portion. The sample lists some 15,000 clones; more than 80% were seen once. This clone was found a few times. Its cognate antigen is unknown. This CDR3 comprises 13 residues. J gave up 7 bases and V 1 base, and 3 bases lay outside the gene matches. Looked up from germline, CDR1 is SGHAT and CDR2 is FQNNGV. Sequencing was performed on ileum tissue, taken approximately 97 days after intestinal transplant. The origin of this receptor is a human patient who received an intestinal transplant, so some T cells may come from the graft donor. The chain couples TRBV11-2 to TRBJ2-7; 8 bases fit TRBD2. The CDR3, as DNA: TGTGCCAGCAGCTTAGGACTAGCGTATGAGCAGTACTTC. Encoded protein: CASSLGLAYEQYF.